The 13 T cell receptor beta chains presented below share a single source sample, sequenced in a study of low-dose radiotherapy and immunotherapy resistance in tumors (dated by TCRdb to 2022 to 2024). In light of the paper, this sample's time point label describes: before trial treatment. Reads for this sample came from an Illumina HiSeq 2500. Superscript III and a set of TRAV- and TRBV-specific primers were used to synthesize first-strand cDNA, so that both TCRalpha and TCRbeta chains were covered. TCRs were amplified with Phusion for 15 to 25 PCR cycles using a constant-region primer together with the adapter attached to the V primers. Starting from the raw public reads, TCRdb applied fastp trimming at Q25, assembled clones with MiXCR and retained in-frame beta chains. Every distinct CDR3 protein forms one entry, paired with its most common genes and DNA. In all, the sample holds 40,000 or so distinct CDR3 sequences, and less than 40% of those were seen once. The ten largest account for 3.7% of the sample.

Sample: PBMCs, taken before treatment. These receptors were obtained from a male donor with gallbladder cancer.

The rearrangement links TRBV5-6 to TRBJ2-7, with D possibly being TRBD1 (6 bases). Trimming left V 4 bases short and J 4 bases short, with 24 bases between. This CDR3 is 17 amino acids long. The V gene's germline CDR1 is SGHDT and CDR2 YYEEEE. The chain's CDR3 is CASSARRPPQGIYEQYF. The CDR3, as DNA: TGTGCCAGCAGCGCGAGAAGGCCGCCACAGGGCATTTACGAGCAGTACTTC.

This clonotype came up many times. This chain uses TRBV21-1 with TRBJ1-5; no check of the table's D call, TRBD1, against the DNA was made. TRBV21-1 has pseudogene status. The CDR3 sequence is 16 residues long. As DNA, the CDR3 is TGTGCCAGCAGCAAAGTCCCAGGCCCCCTAAGTCAGCCCCAGCATTTT. The encoded protein is CASSKVPGPLSQPQHF.

This clonotype was counted many times. The V and J genes are TRBV2 and TRBJ1-1; TRBD1 matches 7 bases. Germline V lookup: CDR1 SNHLY, CDR2 FYNNEI. There are 14 residues in the CDR3. Trimming at V came to 6 bases and at J to 2 bases, leaving 6 bases not matched to a gene. The CDR3 DNA is TGTGCCAGCAGCCAGGGACAGCTAAACACTGAAGCTTTCTTT. It is translated as CASSQGQLNTEAFF. Together with reference TRBV2 and TRBJ1-1, the CDR3 gives the full variable domain: EPEVTQTPSHQVTQMGQEVILRCVPISNHLYFYWYRQILGQKVEFLVSFYNNEISEKSEIFDDQFSVERPDGSNFTLKIRSTKLEDSAMYFCASSQGQLNTEAFFGQGTRLTVV.

This clonotype was seen repeatedly, ten times or more. The chain links TRBV11-2 to TRBJ2-2; 8 nucleotides agree with TRBD1. The germline V gene has CDR1 SGHAT and CDR2 FQNNGV. After removal of 2 bases from V and 5 bases from J, the junction contained 4 bases not matched to a gene. CDR3 length: 15 amino acids. CDR3 amino acids: CASSLSRQGTGELFF. CDR3 nucleotides: TGTGCCAGCAGCTTAAGCCGACAGGGGACCGGGGAGCTGTTTTTT.

The CDR3 DNA reads TGTGCCAGCAGCCAAATAGCGGGAGCCTACAATGAGCAGTTCTTC. Translated: CASSQIAGAYNEQFF. The chain links TRBV11-2 to TRBJ2-1; 9 bases fit TRBD2. V trimming: 5 bases; J trimming: 2 bases; junction bases outside the gene matches: 4. The CDR3 is 15 residues long. CDR1 SGHAT and CDR2 FQNNGV come from the germline V gene.

Of note for this clonotype: A junction boundary mismatches the germline segment, possibly from a read error. The chain combines TRBV27 with TRBJ2-3; D is unclear. Germline V gene lookup returns CDR1 MNHEY and CDR2 SMNVEV (reference sequence). CDR3 length: 13 residues. The CDR3 is CASTLAGTDTQYF. The CDR3 DNA sequence: TGTGCCAGCACTTTAGCTGGCACAGATACGCAGTATTTT.

With regard to this clonotype: At one of its ends the junction is not consistent with the germline gene, which may arise from a read error. The rearrangement joins TRBV5-1 to TRBJ1-1; D is undetermined. This CDR3 has 12 residues. Germline assignment: CDR1 SGHRS and CDR2 YFSETQ. The CDR3 is CASSFGSGRAFF. The CDR3, as DNA: TGTGCCAGCAGCTTTGGGTCCGGGAGGGCTTTCTTT.

This clonotype has more than one count but fewer than ten. The rearrangement joins TRBV5-1 to TRBJ2-1, with D possibly being TRBD2 (5 bases). The V gene's germline CDR1 is SGHRS and CDR2 YFSETQ. Deletions cut 7 bases from V and 3 bases from J, with 17 bases between. The CDR3 is 15 amino acids. CDR3 bases: TGCGCCAGCCACCGCGCGAGCGGAAGCTACAATGAGCAGTTCTTC. This encodes CASHRASGSYNEQFF.

About this clonotype: A far bigger clonotype differs at one base, so this is likely a read error. The chain uses TRBV5-4 and TRBJ2-1, with TRBD1 identical over 9 bases. Per the germline V gene, CDR1 is SGHNT and CDR2 is YYREEE (reference sequence). After removal of 4 bases from V and 10 bases from J, the junction contained 9 bases not matched to a gene. The CDR3 is 14 amino acids. Here the CDR3 DNA reads TGTGCCAGCAGCCCAGGACAGGGGACCTACGAGCAGTTCTTC. Residues: CASSPGQGTYEQFF.

Judged by abundance, this clonotype is medium-sized. CDR3 protein: CASSEGLATFSDTQYF. DNA of the CDR3: TGTGCCAGCAGTGAGGGACTAGCGACGTTTTCAGATACGCAGTATTTT. V is TRBV2 and J is TRBJ2-3; 10 nucleotides align to TRBD2. The length of the CDR3 is 16 residues. The V segment lost 3 bases and the J segment 4 bases; nucleotides outside the gene matches: 7. Germline CDR1 and CDR2: SNHLY and FYNNEI. Based on the CDR3 plus reference TRBV2 and TRBJ2-3, the full variable domain is EPEVTQTPSHQVTQMGQEVILRCVPISNHLYFYWYRQILGQKVEFLVSFYNNEISEKSEIFDDQFSVERPDGSNFTLKIRSTKLEDSAMYFCASSEGLATFSDTQYFGPGTRLTVL.

This chain uses TRBV5-1 with TRBJ2-7; a possible D gene is TRBD1 (5 bases). Between the trimmed V and J ends, which lost 0 bases and 1 base, there was a span of 17 bases. The V gene's germline CDR1 is SGHRS and CDR2 YFSETQ. This CDR3 region has 17 residues. As DNA, the CDR3 is TGCGCCAGCAGCTTGGGAATTAAGGGGCGATTGTCCTACGAGCAGTACTTC. The encoded protein is CASSLGIKGRLSYEQYF.

This clonotype was picked up many times. V usage is TRBV6-2 or TRBV6-3 and J usage is TRBJ1-6; no firm D call. CDR3 length: 13 amino acids. Trimming took off 7 bases at V and 10 bases at J, with 14 bases between the two ends. Germline V lookup: CDR1 MNHEY, CDR2 SVGEGT. This CDR3 reads CASTRTGKSPLHF. CDR3 nucleotide sequence: TGTGCCAGCACTCGGACGGGCAAATCACCCCTCCACTTT.

The table lists this clonotype with a few counts. DNA of the CDR3: TGTGCCAGCAGCTTAGGGGCGACAGGAAGGGGCAATCAGCCCCAGCATTTT. Translation gives CASSLGATGRGNQPQHF. This sequence joins TRBV7-9 and TRBJ1-5; TRBD1 might be the D (6 bases). Trimming pared 1 base from V and 2 bases from J, leaving 15 bases between. The CDR3 is made up of 17 amino acids. Germline V lookup: CDR1 SEHNR, CDR2 FQNEAQ (reference sequence).